Below are 3 T cell receptor beta chains sequenced from a single sample in a study of blood T cell repertoires in COVID-19 (TCRdb year 2020). The library was obtained by the immunoSEQ multiplex PCR assay. TCRdb obtained this table from immuneACCESS and retained in-frame rearrangements with V and J assigned. These tables miss some clones; where compared with another copy, unresolved V genes account for less than half of the shortfall, and the remainder is unexplained. For this sample there are approximately 100,000 clones; around 90% appear just once. Jointly, the top ten make up approximately 3.5% of the sample. The sequenced sample was peripheral blood. The source of these receptors is a woman in her sixties or seventies with acute or convalescent COVID-19.

The chain is built from TRBV5-4 and TRBJ1-6, with D perhaps matching TRBD1 (6 bases). Germline V CDR1 and CDR2: SGHNT, YYREEE (reference sequence). Trimming left V 3 bases short and J 7 bases short, with 8 bases between. This CDR3 comprises 13 residues. CDR3 residues: CASSSTGNSPLHF. For the CDR3, the DNA is TGTGCCAGCAGCTCAACAGGGAATTCACCCCTCCACTTT. Supplemented by reference TRBV5-4 and TRBJ1-6, the full variable domain reads ETGVTQSPTHLIKTRGQQVTLRCSSQSGHNTVSWYQQALGQGPQFIFQYYREEENGRGNFPPRFSGLQFPNYSSELNVNALELDDSALYLCASSSTGNSPLHFGNGTRLTVT.

The chain is built from TRBV3-1 (or the pseudogene TRBV3-2) and TRBJ1-2; TRBD1 aligns across 8 bases. The CDR3 sequence is 14 residues long. V was clipped by 3 bases and J by 7 bases; unmatched bases: 7. Germline V gene data show CDR1 as LGHDT and CDR2 as YNNKEL (reference sequence). The DNA of the CDR3 is TGTGCCAGCAGCCACTTCGGACAGGGAGGTGGCTACACCTTC. Translating it yields CASSHFGQGGGYTF.

The chain couples TRBV25-1 to TRBJ2-2; tentatively, D is TRBD2 (7 bases). The CDR3 loop spans 17 amino acids. The germline gives CDR1 MGHDK, CDR2 SYGVNS. V lost 2 bases and J lost 3, with 16 bases in between. CDR3 residues: CASSEVRGGLHTGELFF. The DNA for the CDR3 is TGTGCCAGCAGTGAAGTAAGGGGGGGCCTGCACACCGGGGAGCTGTTTTTT. The full variable domain, completed using reference TRBV25-1 and TRBJ2-2, is EADIYQTPRYLVIGTGKKITLECSQTMGHDKMYWYQQDPGMELHLIHYSYGVNSTEKGDLSSESTVSRIRTEHFPLTLESARPSHTSQYLCASSEVRGGLHTGELFFGEGSRLTVL.